Listed below are T cell receptor beta chains from one sample, sequenced in a study of blood T cell repertoires in COVID-19. TCRdb's copy holds only in-frame clones and misses some; the assay was immunoSEQ multiplex PCR. The table includes just under 150,000 clones, 85% detected once. Sequenced sample: peripheral blood. The origin of the receptors is a human donor with acute or convalescent COVID-19. The donor label of this sample is uncertain. The CDR3 runs from the conserved cysteine through the conserved F or W. A D gene is named only where the DNA matches it firmly. The size entry is marked missing in some rows and otherwise reads once, few, many or a size class.

V	J	size	D	CDR3	DNA
TRBV2	TRBJ2-5	.	.	CASSERTGQETQYF	TGTGCCAGCAGTGAACGGACTGGCCAAGAGACCCAGTACTTC
TRBV5-4	TRBJ2-1	.	.	CASSLVPISYNEQFF	TGTGCCAGCAGCTTGGTCCCTATCTCCTACAATGAGCAGTTCTTC
TRBV9	TRBJ2-3	.	.	CASSVGGGEGADTQYF	TGTGCCAGCAGCGTAGGTGGAGGGGAAGGAGCGGATACGCAGTATTTT
TRBV7-9	TRBJ1-2	.	.	CASREQGSNYGYTF	TGTGCCAGCAGAGAACAGGGCTCGAACTATGGCTACACCTTC
TRBV11-2	TRBJ1-2	once	.	CASSLGPGLGYTF	TGTGCCAGCAGCTTAGGCCCTGGGCTTGGCTACACCTTC
TRBV9	TRBJ1-3	.	TRBD1	CASSEGQGKKGNTIYF	TGTGCCAGCAGCGAGGGACAGGGAAAGAAAGGAAACACCATATATTTT
TRBV2	TRBJ2-1	.	.	CASLSLAYEQFF	TGTGCCAGCCTCTCCTTAGCCTATGAGCAGTTCTTC
TRBV18	TRBJ2-5	.	.	CASSPPVGERETQYF	TGTGCCAGCTCACCACCGGTGGGTGAGCGAGAGACCCAGTACTTC
TRBV7-9	TRBJ1-6	.	TRBD1	CASNPDRADSPLHF	TGTGCCAGCAACCCGGACAGGGCCGATTCACCCCTCCACTTT
TRBV6-5	TRBJ1-2	.	.	CASSSGGGYGYTF	TGTGCCAGCAGTTCGGGGGGTGGCTATGGCTACACCTTC
TRBV10-3	TRBJ1-4	.	.	CATTGATNEKLFF	TGTGCCACTACAGGTGCAACTAATGAAAAACTGTTTTTT
TRBV27	TRBJ1-5	few	TRBD1	CASSSGQGFGQPQHF	TGTGCCAGCAGTTCTGGACAGGGCTTCGGTCAGCCCCAGCATTTT
TRBV7-2	TRBJ2-3	.	.	CASSLEHRSGYTDTQYF	TGTGCCAGCAGCTTAGAGCACCGCAGCGGATACACAGATACGCAGTATTTT
TRBV28	TRBJ1-1	once	TRBD1	CASSLSGGTEAFF	TGTGCCAGCAGTTTGTCAGGGGGCACTGAAGCTTTCTTT
TRBV19	TRBJ2-3	.	TRBD1	CATAQGASTDTQYF	TGTGCCACGGCACAGGGGGCAAGCACAGATACGCAGTATTTT
TRBV10-3	TRBJ2-3	.	.	CAISESSSYTDTQYF	TGTGCCATCAGTGAGTCTTCCTCTTACACAGATACGCAGTATTTT
TRBV7-2	TRBJ2-5	once	TRBD2	CASSIGLAGSFKGRETQYF	TGTGCCAGCAGCATAGGACTAGCGGGGAGTTTCAAAGGACGAGAGACCCAGTACTTC
TRBV5-5	TRBJ2-7	.	.	CASSRPGQTYEQYF	TGTGCCAGCAGTCGACCGGGACAAACGTACGAGCAGTACTTC
TRBV9	TRBJ2-2	.	TRBD2	CASSEGTSLNTGELFF	TGTGCCAGCAGCGAAGGGACTAGCCTGAACACCGGGGAGCTGTTTTTT
TRBV5-4	TRBJ2-5	.	TRBD1	CASSSRQGRRETQYF	TGTGCCAGCAGCTCCCGACAGGGAAGGAGAGAGACCCAGTACTTC
TRBV27	TRBJ2-3	.	.	CASSFRGPKDTQYF	TGTGCCAGCAGTTTTCGGGGTCCCAAGGATACGCAGTATTTT
TRBV7-2	TRBJ1-5	.	TRBD1	CASRGDSNVNQPQHF	TGTGCCAGCAGAGGGGACAGCAACGTAAATCAGCCCCAGCATTTT